One T cell receptor (beta chain) is described in this entry. Antigen specificity is unknown. The CDR3 extends 3 residues past the end of the read, so its final part is completed from the germline J gene. The length of the CDR3 is 13 residues. Germline CDR1 SGHTA, CDR2 FQGTGA. The ends were cut back, 5 bases at V and 6 bases at J, with 13 bases in the middle. Cervical HPV DNA detected by MY09/MY11 PCR, typed by dot-blot. The data belong to a study of T cells in women clearing cervical HPV infection. Study-wide background: Blood came at first lesion visit for cases, post-clearance for controls.

Notes on the study in general: Cases carried less TRBV6-7 than controls: roughly 0.11% versus 0.16%. Associations may precede or follow infection; HPV-specific or memory T cells were not isolated.

Sequenced by immunoSEQ multiplex PCR; TCRdb stores in-frame clones only, minus some. The table counts about 25,000 clones; around 3.5% lies in the top ten. The origin of this receptor is a woman aged 18-70 years with a cervical HPV16 infection that either progressed to CIN3+ or cleared (not recorded which). Sequenced input: blood buffy coat. The chain recombines TRBV7-3 with TRBJ1-1; possible D gene TRBD1, 5 bases. CDR3 sequence reads: CASSQQGSAEAFF. The CDR3 bases that were read are TGTGCCAGCAGCCAGCAGGGTTCGGCTGAA.